Below, one TCR beta chain is given with its context. There is no known antigen for this receptor. Base quality data are lacking; no much larger clone is found one base away. The germline V gene (reference sequence) specifies GTSNPN as CDR1 and SVGIG as CDR2. The CDR3 holds 17 amino acids from the cysteine to the phenylalanine. The only DNA kept is the CDR3, 51 bases in frame from the first base. At the junction V is shortened by 2 bases and J by 3 bases; bases outside the gene matches: 11. These data come from a study of blood T cell repertoires in COVID-19 (dated by TCRdb to the early 2020s). In the study overall: Samples covering the acute and convalescent phases of COVID-19 were provided by collaborators in the United States, Italy and Spain. The sample metadata nearly always contained a de-identified subject ID, COVID-19 status, age in years and sex. Subjects who had been exposed to COVID-19, were actively infected with it, or had recovered from it provided the deeply sampled blood TCRbeta repertoires that made up the dataset. Where available, HLA class I and class II types were taken from metadata supplied by the sample provider and were not determined by assay-based typing. The repertoires were released in a freely available public database intended as a resource for research on the immune response to SARS-CoV-2. The material from the prospective study consisted of cDNA or gDNA derived from T cells, B-cell-depleted T cells, or PBMCs. The samples were drawn from the first 160 participants of the ongoing ImmuneRACE study and from over 950 subjects provided by 6 global collaborators.

TCRbeta CDR3 regions were amplified from genomic DNA using the immunoSEQ Assay, a bias-controlled multiplex PCR. The authors processed their data as follows. Nucleated cell counts per sample were estimated from amplification of reference gene primers within the assay. To quantify the absolute abundance of each unique TCRbeta CDR3 rearrangement, sequence reads were collapsed and filtered. Productive Simpson clonality was computed per sample as the square root of Simpson's diversity index over productive rearrangements. TCRdb holds this immuneACCESS table with in-frame rearrangements only. Some clones are missing; in checked studies, unresolved V genes explain under half, and the rest has no known cause. That table furnishes V, J and clone size, whereas the DNA furnished D and trimming. The sample has hundreds of thousands of clones on record, 85% of them singletons. The ten largest clones take up around 5.5% of the sample.

The collaborating institutions used their own protocols to collect whole blood in K2EDTA tubes. Collaborator samples were shipped for TCRbeta analysis as frozen whole blood, isolated PBMCs, or DNA extracted from either sample type. Broader findings and caveats from the paper: The amount of clinical and demographic metadata varied by source and participant and was provided uncurated.

The sequence derives from a man aged 50 to 60 with active or convalescent COVID-19. The rearrangement combines TRBV30 with TRBJ2-3, and TRBD2 matches 10 of the central bases. Input material: peripheral blood. The CDR3 in this case is CAWSRSSGRRATDTQYF. The DNA sequence is given as TGTGCCTGGAGTCGGAGTAGCGGGAGGCGGGCGACAGATACGCAGTATTTT. The full variable domain, completed from the reference TRBV30 and TRBJ2-3 proteins outside the CDR3, reads SQTIHQWPATLVQPVGSPLSLECTVEGTSNPNLYWYRQAAGRGLQLLFYSVGIGQISSEVPQNLSASRPQDRQFILSSKKLLLSDSGFYLCAWSRSSGRRATDTQYFGPGTRLTVL.